Below, one T cell receptor beta chain is given with its context. Its matching antigen is unknown. Measured with immunoSEQ multiplex PCR; TCRdb has only the in-frame clones, and not every one. The data hold about 120,000 clones, with 85% to 95% observed a single time. V lost 7 bases to trimming and J lost 5 bases, with 20 bases between them. Germline lookup yields CDR1 SQVTM and CDR2 ANQGSEA. The CDR3 loop spans 14 amino acids. The data are from a study of T cell responses to AZD1222 COVID-19 vaccine. Study outcomes and limitations: Scientists sampled the repertoires only once the peak T cell response had passed.

This rearrangement joins TRBV29-1 to TRBJ1-1; D possibly corresponds to TRBD1 (6 bases). The receptor's source is an adult who received the AZD1222 COVID-19 vaccine. This sample comprised peripheral blood, obtained 28 days after the second AZD1222 dose. The CDR3 loop is CSGLVGGLRTEAFF. The CDR3, as DNA: TGCAGCGGGTTGGTGGGGGGCTTGAGGACTGAAGCTTTCTTT.